These 8 T cell receptor beta chains share one sample of origin, sequenced in a study of vaccination and CD4 T cells after COVID-19. Treatment of the sample: roughly 11-day PBMC culture with coronavirus spike peptide pools or control peptides (ViraFEST assay). Their cognate antigens are unknown. With the Oncomine TCR Beta short-read assay, DNA from cultured CD4+ T cells was sequenced. TCRdb passed the PCR reads through MiXCR, listing each CDR3 protein once. The sample has approximately 13,000 distinct CDR3 sequences, 61% seen once. Sequenced sample: CD4+ T cells from blood, cultured in vitro. Receptors originate from a human donor who had recovered from COVID-19.

The chain is built from TRBV6-2 or TRBV6-3 and TRBJ2-7, with 8 bases identical to TRBD2. CDR3 size: 17 residues. Looked up from germline, CDR1 is MNHEY and CDR2 is SVGEGT. The V segment lost 2 bases and the J segment 2 bases; nucleotides outside the gene matches: 11. The CDR3 DNA reads as TGTGCCAGCAGTTACCCCCTCCCGGGGGGGGAAACCTACGAGCAGTACTTC. It translates to CASSYPLPGGETYEQYF.

This rearrangement joins TRBV20-1 to TRBJ1-1, with a possible D match to TRBD1 (6 bases). Germline-derived CDR1 and CDR2 are DFQATT and SNEGSKA (reference sequence). The CDR3 totals 14 residues. Deletions cut 5 bases from V and 4 bases from J, with 17 bases between. The CDR3 spells CSASNRVLGTEAFF. For the CDR3, the DNA is TGCAGTGCTTCTAACAGGGTTTTAGGCACTGAAGCTTTCTTT.

The chain couples TRBV21-1 to TRBJ2-5; TRBD2 was called by the table and not checked on the DNA. TRBV21-1 is marked as a pseudogene. The CDR3 contains 14 residues. The CDR3 spells CASSKGQQSETQYF. The CDR3 DNA reads as TGTGCCAGCAGCAAGGGCCAACAGAGTGAGACCCAGTACTTC.

CDR3 DNA: TGTGCCAGCAGCTTCTTTGGCCAAGAGACCCAGTACTTC. Its translation is CASSFFGQETQYF. The chain recombines TRBV7-9 with TRBJ2-5; the D is unclear. Germline CDR1 is SEHNR and CDR2 is FQNEAQ (reference sequence). The germline V and J ends were trimmed by 3 bases and 1 base, with 6 bases remaining between them. This CDR3 has 13 residues.

The rearrangement joins TRBV6-1 to TRBJ1-5, with no clear D. CDR1 and CDR2 (germline): MNHNS, SASEGT. Trimming cost V 6 bases and J 6 bases, with 21 bases left between them. This CDR3 contains 16 residues. The CDR3 nucleotides are TGTGCCAGCAGCCGTTTAAGCCTCGGCTGGCGTCAGCCCCAGCATTTT. Amino acids: CASSRLSLGWRQPQHF.

This clonotype was seen only a few times. The genes are TRBV20-1 and TRBJ2-5, with TRBD2 identical over 9 bases. This CDR3 is 15 amino acids long. The germline V gene encodes CDR1 DFQATT and CDR2 SNEGSKA (reference sequence). V gave up 2 bases and J gave up 2 bases; unmatched junction bases: 6. CDR3 bases: TGCAGTGCTAGATTGCCTAGCGGGGATCAAGAGACCCAGTACTTC. It encodes CSARLPSGDQETQYF.

V gene TRBV27 combines with J gene TRBJ1-2; the D gene is possibly TRBD1 (5 bases). V was cut by 5 bases and J by 4 bases, with 11 bases left in between. Germline CDR1 and CDR2: MNHEY and SMNVEV (reference sequence). CDR3 length equals 13 residues. The CDR3 reads CASSPTGVYGYTF. The CDR3 DNA reads TGTGCCAGCAGTCCTACAGGAGTCTATGGCTACACCTTC.

The chain couples TRBV6-1 to TRBJ2-7, with D tentatively TRBD1 or TRBD2 (5 bases each). Germline V lookup: CDR1 MNHNS, CDR2 SASEGT. Trimming took 6 bases from V and 6 from J, leaving 12 bases between them. The CDR3 spans 12 residues. CDR3 residues: CASRGHRGEQYF. CDR3 DNA: TGTGCCAGCAGGGGGCATCGGGGCGAGCAGTACTTC.